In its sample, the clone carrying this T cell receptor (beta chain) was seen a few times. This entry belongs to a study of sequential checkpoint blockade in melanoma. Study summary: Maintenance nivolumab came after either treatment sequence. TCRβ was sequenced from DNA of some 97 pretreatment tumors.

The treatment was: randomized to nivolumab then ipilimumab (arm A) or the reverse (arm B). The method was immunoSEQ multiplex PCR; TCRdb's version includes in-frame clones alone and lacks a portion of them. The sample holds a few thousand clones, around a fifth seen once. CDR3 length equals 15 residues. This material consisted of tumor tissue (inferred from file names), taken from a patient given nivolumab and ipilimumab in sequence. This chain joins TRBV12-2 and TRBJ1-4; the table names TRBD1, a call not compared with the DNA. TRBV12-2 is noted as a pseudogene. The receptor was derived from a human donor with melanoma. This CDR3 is CATNQQQHRYEKLFF. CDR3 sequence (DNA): TGTGCCACCAACCAACAGCAACATCGTTATGAAAAACTGTTTTTT.